This T cell receptor (beta chain) derives from a study of blood T cells in healthy people across ages. Points from the study as a whole: A roughly linear age-dependent decrease characterized TCR beta diversity per million T cells.

In this sample, this clonotype turned up a few times. Its antigen is currently unknown. The germline V and J ends were trimmed by 2 bases and 0 bases, with 9 bases remaining between them. CDR3 size: 15 residues. Germline V gene sequence: CDR1 KGHSH, CDR2 LQKENI. The authors ran a second PCR of about 6 to 12 cycles using a sample-barcoded 5' primer and a J-beta primer mix. With 12 random nucleotides, a template-switch adaptor tagged each individual cDNA molecule. TCRdb itself ran the 5' RACE reads through MiXCR, one entry per CDR3 protein. The profile shows over 600,000 distinct CDR3 sequences, around 21% of them singletons.

Sequenced input: blood. The TCR comes from a man between 70 and 80 years old in good health. V and J are TRBV18 and TRBJ2-3, with a tentative D call TRBD2 (5 bases). CDR3 nucleotide sequence: TGTGCCAGCTCACCAGATAGCGCAAGCACAGATACGCAGTATTTT. Amino acid sequence: CASSPDSASTDTQYF. The full variable domain, with the rest looked up from reference TRBV18 and TRBJ2-3, is NAGVMQNPRHLVRRRGQEARLRCSPMKGHSHVYWYRQLPEEGLKFMVYLQKENIIDESGMPKERFSAEFPKEGPSILRIQQVVRGDSAAYFCASSPDSASTDTQYFGPGTRLTVL.